Presented here are 20 T cell receptor beta chains from one specimen sequenced in a study of T cell repertoires in cytomegalovirus infection (dated by TCRdb to the late 2010s). Sequencing was carried out with an Illumina HiSeq 1500. TCRdb itself trimmed the public reads at Q25 with fastp, ran MiXCR and retained productive beta chains. Every entry covers one CDR3 protein and lists the most common genes and DNA from its rows. Across this sample there are approximately 1,000,000 distinct CDR3 sequences, with around 30% seen only once. The ten largest clones take up about an eighth of the sample. The treatment or condition label here, explained by the study, means: in vitro stimulation with specific CMV peptide epitopes to enrich CMV-specific T cells. Which antigens these TCRs recognize remains unknown. The sample was cultured CD8+ T cells from PBMCs, taken from culture after CMV antigen stimulation. These receptors came from a human donor in good health (CMV status not recorded). Some clones in this sample may be carry-over from other donors' samples.

The sample holds many counts of this clonotype. This chain joins TRBV7-8 and TRBJ1-1; 8 positions match TRBD1. Per the germline V gene, CDR1 is SGHVS and CDR2 is FQNEAQ. The trim removed 5 bases at V and 4 bases at J, leaving 9 bases unmatched. The CDR3 extends over 15 amino acids. The CDR3 bases are TGTGCCAGCAGCCCCACGACAGGGGTGGGCACTGAAGCTTTCTTT. It specifies CASSPTTGVGTEAFF.

This rearrangement joins TRBV6-4 to TRBJ2-3; D call uncertain. V shed 0 bases and J shed 5 bases, with 9 bases lying between them. This CDR3 is built from 14 residues. CDR1 MRHNA and CDR2 SNTAGT come from the germline V gene. DNA for the CDR3: TGTGCCAGCAGTGACTCTATGGGGATAGATACGCAGTATTTT. The encoded protein is CASSDSMGIDTQYF.

This clonotype has only a few counts. CDR3 sequence reads: CASSQTGPQETQYF. The CDR3 DNA is TGTGCCAGCAGTCAAACAGGGCCCCAAGAGACCCAGTACTTC. The J gene is TRBJ2-5, the V gene TRBV7-9, with D perhaps matching TRBD1 (6 bases). The CDR3 extends over 14 amino acids. Germline values: CDR1 SEHNR, CDR2 FQNEAQ (reference sequence). V lost 6 bases and J lost 1, with 12 bases in between.

This clonotype occurred many times. J is TRBJ2-2 and V is TRBV7-2; 12 bases match TRBD2. The V and J ends lost 9 bases and 4 bases, in that order; junction bases with no gene match: 3. CDR1 SGHTA and CDR2 FQGNSA come from the germline V gene. The CDR3 has 14 amino acids. CDR3 in DNA: TGTGCCAGTAGACTAGCGGGGGTCACCGGGGAGCTGTTTTTT. Encoded protein: CASRLAGVTGELFF.

Worth noting for this clonotype: A read error may produce the germline difference seen at one junction end. This chain uses TRBV7-4 with TRBJ2-2; weak D call: TRBD2 (5 bases). CDR1 and CDR2 (germline): SGHVT, SQSDAQ. The CDR3 is 17 residues long. The CDR3 reads CASSLATDTMFTGERFF. CDR3 nucleotide sequence: TGTGCCAGCAGCTTAGCCACGGATACCATGTTCACCGGGGAGCGGTTTTTT.

A single count supports this clonotype. The chain couples TRBV27 to TRBJ2-7; no clear D. This CDR3 spans 12 amino acids. The germline V gene has CDR1 MNHEY and CDR2 SMNVEV (reference sequence). With 4 bases removed from V and 6 bases from J, the gap between germline ends came to 10 bases. The CDR3 sequence: CASSSSPLEQYF. The CDR3 DNA follows: TGTGCCAGCAGTTCTTCCCCCCTCGAGCAGTACTTC.

The gene calls are TRBV6-5 and TRBJ1-1, with D uncertain. CDR3 length: 13 amino acids. Looked up from germline, CDR1 is MNHEY and CDR2 is SVGAGI. Trimming pared 11 bases from V and 4 bases from J, leaving 17 bases between. The CDR3 loop is CAAGSLRGTEAFF. CDR3 in DNA: TGTGCCGCCGGATCTCTACGGGGCACTGAAGCTTTCTTT.

This chain links TRBV4-3 with TRBJ2-7; possible D gene TRBD2, 5 bases. The CDR3 runs to 15 residues. The germline CDR1 and CDR2 sequences are LGHNA and YSLEER. With 0 bases removed from V and 2 bases from J, the gap between germline ends came to 11 bases. The CDR3 DNA sequence: TGCGCCAGCAGCCAAGATTTGGCGGGCCCCTACGAGCAGTACGTC. Residues: CASSQDLAGPYEQYV.

To note about this clonotype: One end of the junction varies from germline; a read error may be responsible. The chain recombines TRBV7-4 with TRBJ1-2; no definite D call. This CDR3 has 14 residues. Germline V gene sequence: CDR1 SGHVT, CDR2 SQSDAQ. The CDR3 loop is CANSLDAYSGGYTF. The CDR3, as DNA: TGTGCCAACAGCTTAGATGCCTACTCGGGGGGCTACACCTTC. Full variable domain (outside the CDR3, taken from reference TRBV7-4 and TRBJ1-2): GAGVSQSPRYKVAKRGRDVALRCDSISGHVTLYWYRQTLGQGSEVLTYSQSDAQRDKSGRPSGRFSAERPERSVSTLKIQRTEQGDSAVYLCANSLDAYSGGYTFGSGTRLTVV.

The J gene is TRBJ1-1, the V gene TRBV7-6, with 7 bases fitting TRBD1. From germline, CDR1 is SGHVS and CDR2 FNYEAQ. The CDR3 has 16 residues. With V trimmed by 4 bases and J by 0 bases, 8 bases remained unmatched. The CDR3 sequence: CASSSGIGTVNTEAFF. CDR3 DNA: TGTGCCAGCAGCTCTGGGATAGGGACAGTGAACACTGAAGCTTTCTTT.

In its sample, this clonotype was seen many times. The rearrangement joins TRBV7-2 to TRBJ1-1; 8 positions match TRBD1. V dropped 4 bases and J dropped 8; count of bases not matched to a gene: 3. The CDR3 loop spans 12 amino acids. Germline values: CDR1 SGHTA, CDR2 FQGNSA. The CDR3 reads CASSSRGPEAFF. The DNA of the CDR3 is TGTGCCAGCAGCTCCAGGGGGCCAGAAGCTTTCTTT.

This clonotype was counted once. This sequence joins TRBV5-6 and TRBJ1-3, with D perhaps matching TRBD1 (5 bases). CDR1 and CDR2 (germline): SGHDT, YYEEEE. CDR3 length equals 15 residues. The V end lost 1 base, the J end lost 4 bases, and 12 bases lay between the germline ends. CDR3 bases: TGTGCCAGCAGCTTGTACCAGGGCTCCGGAAACACCATATATTTT. Amino acid sequence: CASSLYQGSGNTIYF.

This clonotype has only a few counts. The rearrangement links TRBV5-4 to TRBJ2-2, with TRBD1 as a possible D gene (6 bases). Trimming shortened V by 4 bases and J by 4 bases, and 14 bases separated the two germline ends. The germline gives CDR1 SGHNT, CDR2 YYREEE (reference sequence). This CDR3 has 15 residues. CDR3 amino acids: CASSPNGGVTGELFF. Written as DNA, the CDR3 is TGTGCCAGCAGCCCTAATGGGGGCGTCACCGGGGAGCTGTTTTTT.

The J gene is TRBJ1-3, the V gene TRBV20-1; D ambiguous. V was shortened by 0 bases and J by 2 bases, with 14 bases between the two germline ends. This CDR3 comprises 16 residues. In germline, CDR1 is DFQATT, CDR2 SNEGSKA (reference sequence). CDR3 protein: CSARDRSGSAGNTIYF. CDR3 nucleotides: TGCAGTGCTAGAGATCGATCAGGCTCCGCTGGAAACACCATATATTTT.

This chain links TRBV12-3 or TRBV12-4 with TRBJ2-1; D is undetermined. The CDR3 sequence is 15 residues long. V was shortened by 3 bases and J by 6 bases, with 15 bases between the two germline ends. This CDR3 is CASSFTAGTFNEQFF. CDR3 nucleotide sequence: TGTGCCAGCAGTTTTACGGCTGGCACCTTCAATGAGCAGTTCTTC.

This clonotype occurred many times. The chain recombines TRBV20-1 with TRBJ1-2; a weak D match, TRBD1 (6 bases). Germline V lookup: CDR1 DFQATT, CDR2 SNEGSKA (reference sequence). The length of the CDR3 is 15 residues. Trimming removed 0 bases from V and 3 bases from J, with 14 bases in between. CDR3 sequence: CSARDPRQDHYGYTF. The CDR3 coding sequence is TGCAGTGCTAGAGACCCCCGACAGGATCACTATGGCTACACCTTC.

This clonotype came up a few times. The chain couples TRBV29-1 to TRBJ2-7, with 7 bases identical to TRBD1. This CDR3 region has 15 residues. The V segment lost 0 bases and the J segment 2 bases; nucleotides outside the gene matches: 7. The V gene's germline CDR1 is SQVTM and CDR2 ANQGSEA. The CDR3 region has the DNA TGCAGCGTTGAAGATAAGGAGACAGGGACCTACGAGCAGTACTTC. Translated, it gives CSVEDKETGTYEQYF.

This chain connects TRBV14 to TRBJ1-2; TRBD1 might be the D (5 bases). The V end lost 4 bases, the J end lost 5 bases, and 20 bases lay between the germline ends. CDR1 and CDR2 (germline): SGHDN, FVKESK. The length of the CDR3 is 16 residues. The CDR3 DNA reads TGTGCCAGCAGCCGAGGGACGGCCGCCTACCTGTATGGCTACACCTTC. Amino acids: CASSRGTAAYLYGYTF. The whole variable domain, remainder taken from reference TRBV14 and TRBJ1-2, is EAGVTQFPSHSVIEKGQTVTLRCDPISGHDNLYWYRRVMGKEIKFLLHFVKESKQDESGMPNNRFLAERTGGTYSTLKVQPAELEDSGVYFCASSRGTAAYLYGYTFGSGTRLTVV.

The rearrangement uses TRBV2 and TRBJ2-1; 9 positions match TRBD1. From germline, CDR1 is SNHLY and CDR2 FYNNEI. The V gene end was trimmed by 7 bases and the J gene end by 2 bases; junction bases not matched to a gene: 6. The length of the CDR3 is 15 residues. This CDR3 reads CASIPDRGAYNEQFF. The CDR3 DNA follows: TGTGCCAGCATCCCGGACAGGGGTGCCTACAATGAGCAGTTCTTC.

This chain links TRBV28 with TRBJ1-5; a weak D match, TRBD1 (5 bases). Per germline, CDR1 MDHEN and CDR2 SYDVKM. Trimming stripped 7 bases from V and 7 bases from J, with 20 bases between. The CDR3 runs 15 residues. The CDR3 is CASTPLRDRKQPQHF. CDR3 coding DNA: TGTGCCAGCACCCCTCTCCGGGACCGAAAACAGCCCCAGCATTTT.